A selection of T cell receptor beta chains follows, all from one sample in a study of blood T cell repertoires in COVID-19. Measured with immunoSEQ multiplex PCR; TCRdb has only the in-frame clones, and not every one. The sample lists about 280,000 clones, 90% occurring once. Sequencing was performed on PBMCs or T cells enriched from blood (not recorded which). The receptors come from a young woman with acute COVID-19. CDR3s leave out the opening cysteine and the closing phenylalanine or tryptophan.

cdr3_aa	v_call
SVGDLAGYNEQF	TRBV29-1
ASSFTRGTEAF	TRBV7-2
ASSYSGNADTQY	TRBV6-5
AWKSTNRDRKNSPLH	TRBV30
ASSFGQSNEKLF	TRBV28
ASSRTSGSHEQY	TRBV6-6
ASSLGAGTEEKLF	TRBV5-1
ASSYLSSGTDEQY	TRBV6-5
SADDRPSYNEQF	TRBV29-1
ASSLGHREQF	TRBV28